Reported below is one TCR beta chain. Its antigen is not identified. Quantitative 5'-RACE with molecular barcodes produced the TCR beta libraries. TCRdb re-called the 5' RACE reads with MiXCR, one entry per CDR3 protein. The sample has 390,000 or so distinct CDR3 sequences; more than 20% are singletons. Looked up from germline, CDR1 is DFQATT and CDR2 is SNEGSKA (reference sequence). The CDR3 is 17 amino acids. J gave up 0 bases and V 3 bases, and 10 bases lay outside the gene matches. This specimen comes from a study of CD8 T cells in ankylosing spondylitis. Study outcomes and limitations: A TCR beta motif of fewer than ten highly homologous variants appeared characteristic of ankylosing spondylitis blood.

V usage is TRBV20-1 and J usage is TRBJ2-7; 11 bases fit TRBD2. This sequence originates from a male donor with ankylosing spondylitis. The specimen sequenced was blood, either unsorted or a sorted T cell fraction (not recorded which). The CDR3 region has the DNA TGCAGTGCTAGGAGGGGACTAGCGGTATTCAGCTCCTACGAGCAGTACTTC. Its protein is CSARRGLAVFSSYEQYF.